These 15 T cell receptor beta chains were all obtained from the same sample, sequenced in a study of CD4+ T cells in melanoma. Produced via immunoSEQ multiplex PCR; TCRdb's table is partial and in-frame only. The sample lists 55,000 or so clones, almost 70% occurring once. Sequenced input: tumor tissue. The receptors were gathered from a human donor with melanoma.

The J gene is TRBJ2-2, the V gene TRBV9; 15 nucleotides align to TRBD2. Germline V CDR1 and CDR2: SGDLS, YYNGEE. Unmatched junction bases numbered 4, after V lost 0 bases and J lost 1 base. This CDR3 comprises 19 residues. CDR3 nucleotides: TGTGCCAGCAGCGTAGCCGGGACTAGCGGGAGGAGGAACACCGGGGAGCTGTTTTTT. Its translation: CASSVAGTSGRRNTGELFF.

This rearrangement joins TRBV12-5 to TRBJ1-5, with 8 bases fitting TRBD1. The germline CDR1 and CDR2 sequences are LGHNT and FRNRAP. The CDR3 covers 15 residues. The V segment lost 3 bases and the J segment 6 bases; nucleotides outside the gene matches: 7. CDR3 amino acids: CASGFGQGLVQPQHF. CDR3 coding DNA: TGTGCTAGTGGTTTCGGACAGGGTTTGGTTCAGCCCCAGCATTTT.

The V and J genes are TRBV27 and TRBJ1-3; no definite D call. CDR1 is MNHEY, CDR2 SMNVEV, per germline (reference sequence). V lost 6 bases and J lost 2, with 14 bases in between. The CDR3 totals 15 residues. The CDR3 spells CASSPTRLAGNTIYF. CDR3 nucleotide sequence: TGTGCCAGCAGCCCCACTCGCTTAGCTGGAAACACCATATATTTT.

The chain carries TRBV10-1 and TRBJ1-5, with 8 positions matching TRBD1. V was pared by 6 bases and J by 2 bases, with 3 bases of the junction left unmatched. The germline V gene encodes CDR1 WNHNN and CDR2 SYGVQD (reference sequence). The CDR3 has 14 residues. CDR3 loop: CASREDRGNQPQHF. Written as DNA, the CDR3 is TGCGCCAGCAGGGAGGACAGGGGCAATCAGCCCCAGCATTTT.

The chain is built from TRBV7-3 and TRBJ2-1; TRBD1 might be the D (6 bases). The germline V gene encodes CDR1 SGHTA and CDR2 FQGTGA. CDR3 size: 16 residues. V gave up 5 bases and J gave up 4 bases, with 18 bases separating them. The CDR3 region is CASSPNRAPAYNEQFF. DNA for the CDR3: TGTGCCAGCAGCCCTAACAGGGCCCCAGCTTACAATGAGCAGTTCTTC.

The count of this clone is one. Written as DNA, the CDR3 is TGTGCCAGCAGCTTAACAGGGGATGCCGGGGAGCTGTTTTTT. This encodes CASSLTGDAGELFF. The chain carries TRBV7-2 and TRBJ2-2, with 7 positions matching TRBD1. The V gene's germline CDR1 is SGHTA and CDR2 FQGNSA. Trimming at V came to 2 bases and at J to 6 bases, leaving 3 bases not matched to a gene. This CDR3 contains 14 residues.

V and J are TRBV10-3 and TRBJ1-2; TRBD1 agrees at 8 bases. The ends lost 8 bases at V and 8 bases at J; junction bases unmatched: 10. Germline loops: CDR1 ENHRY, CDR2 SYGVKD. The CDR3 is 13 amino acids. In DNA, the CDR3 is TGTGCCATCGGTACCGAACAGGGGGGCGGCTACACCTTC. This sequence encodes CAIGTEQGGGYTF.

The rearrangement links TRBV19 to TRBJ1-4; 7 bases are a match to TRBD1. V was clipped by 5 bases and J by 8 bases; unmatched bases: 11. Per germline, CDR1 LNHDA and CDR2 SQIVND (reference sequence). This CDR3 is built from 15 residues. This CDR3 reads CASSPRQGSGEKLFF. Here the CDR3 DNA reads TGTGCCAGTAGTCCCAGACAGGGTTCGGGAGAAAAACTGTTTTTT.

V gene TRBV2 combines with J gene TRBJ1-1, with a possible D match to TRBD1 (6 bases). Trimming stripped 4 bases from V and 4 bases from J, with 13 bases between. CDR1 SNHLY and CDR2 FYNNEI come from the germline V gene. CDR3 length: 14 residues. This CDR3 is CASSVQGRGTEAFF. The CDR3 DNA follows: TGTGCCAGCAGTGTACAGGGACGGGGCACTGAAGCTTTCTTT.

This rearrangement joins TRBV28 to TRBJ1-3; D is ambiguous. CDR3 size: 14 residues. Trimming cost V 4 bases and J 7 bases, with 14 bases left between them. Germline V gene lookup returns CDR1 MDHEN and CDR2 SYDVKM. CDR3 amino acids: CASSWWSESNTIYF. In DNA form, the CDR3 reads TGTGCCAGCAGTTGGTGGAGCGAAAGTAACACCATATATTTT.

This clone was observed at least ten times. The V gene is TRBV9, the J gene TRBJ2-7; D possibly corresponds to TRBD2 (5 bases). The CDR3 is 15 residues long. CDR1 and CDR2 (germline): SGDLS, YYNGEE. Trimming cost V 4 bases and J 0 bases, with 14 bases left between them. CDR3 coding DNA: TGTGCCAGCAGCCCCTCCGCCGGGGACTCCTACGAGCAGTACTTC. Encoded protein: CASSPSAGDSYEQYF.

The chain carries TRBV4-3 and TRBJ2-7; D is unclear. V was shortened by 0 bases and J by 5 bases, with 14 bases between the two germline ends. The CDR3 extends over 15 amino acids. Germline V lookup: CDR1 LGHNA, CDR2 YSLEER. The CDR3 coding sequence is TGCGCCAGCAGCCAAGAGACCAGTCGCGAGCACGAGCAGTACTTC. Its translation is CASSQETSREHEQYF.

This chain connects TRBV4-2 to TRBJ1-3, with D perhaps TRBD1 (5 bases). Germline V gene lookup returns CDR1 LGHNA and CDR2 YNFKEQ. CDR3 size: 16 residues. Trimming pared 3 bases from V and 0 bases from J, leaving 12 bases between. CDR3 nucleotide sequence: TGTGCCAGCAGCCAGGGGCAGGGAAGCTCTGGAAACACCATATATTTT. It codes for CASSQGQGSSGNTIYF.

This clone was counted a few times. This chain connects TRBV5-1 to TRBJ1-2; D call uncertain. CDR3 size: 12 residues. Germline assignment: CDR1 SGHRS and CDR2 YFSETQ. Trimming removed 4 bases at V and 8 bases at J, with 12 bases between. The CDR3 loop is CASSPRGVGYTF. CDR3 sequence (DNA): TGCGCCAGCAGCCCCCGCGGGGTCGGCTACACCTTC.

Judged by abundance, this clone is medium-sized. The chain couples TRBV19 to TRBJ1-2; D gene ambiguous. The CDR3 is 13 residues long. V was clipped by 10 bases and J by 4 bases, with 16 bases between them. CDR1 and CDR2 (germline): LNHDA, SQIVND (reference sequence). CDR3 protein: CATLDTSTYGYTF. CDR3 DNA: TGTGCCACTTTAGACACTTCCACCTATGGCTACACCTTC.